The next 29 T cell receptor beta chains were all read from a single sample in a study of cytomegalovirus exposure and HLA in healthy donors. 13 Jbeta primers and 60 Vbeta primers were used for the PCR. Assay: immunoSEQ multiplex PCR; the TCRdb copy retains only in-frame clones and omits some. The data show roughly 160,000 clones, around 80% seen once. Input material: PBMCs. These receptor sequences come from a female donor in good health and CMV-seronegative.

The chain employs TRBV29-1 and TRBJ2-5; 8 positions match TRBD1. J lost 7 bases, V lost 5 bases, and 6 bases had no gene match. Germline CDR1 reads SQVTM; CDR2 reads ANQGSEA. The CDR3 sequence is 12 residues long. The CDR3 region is CSVQAGGRTQYF. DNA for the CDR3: TGCAGCGTTCAAGCAGGGGGCCGGACCCAGTACTTC.

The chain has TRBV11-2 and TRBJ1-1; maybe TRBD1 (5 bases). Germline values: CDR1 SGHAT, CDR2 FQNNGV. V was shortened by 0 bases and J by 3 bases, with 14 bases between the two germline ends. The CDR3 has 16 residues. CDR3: CASSLDRGRADTEAFF. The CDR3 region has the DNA TGTGCCAGCAGCTTAGATCGGGGGAGGGCTGACACTGAAGCTTTCTTT.

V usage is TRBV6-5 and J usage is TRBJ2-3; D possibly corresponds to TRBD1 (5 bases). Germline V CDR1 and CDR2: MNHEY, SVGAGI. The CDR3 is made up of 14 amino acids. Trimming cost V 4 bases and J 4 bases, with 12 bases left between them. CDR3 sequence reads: CASSFHRTADTQYF. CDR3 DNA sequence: TGTGCCAGCAGTTTCCACAGGACGGCAGATACGCAGTATTTT.

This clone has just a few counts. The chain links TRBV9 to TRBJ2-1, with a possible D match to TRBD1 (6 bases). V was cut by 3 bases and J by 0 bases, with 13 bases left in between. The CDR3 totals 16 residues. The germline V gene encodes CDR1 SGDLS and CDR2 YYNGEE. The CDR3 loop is CASSGHVRGSYNEQFF. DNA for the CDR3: TGTGCCAGCAGCGGACACGTCAGGGGCTCCTACAATGAGCAGTTCTTC.

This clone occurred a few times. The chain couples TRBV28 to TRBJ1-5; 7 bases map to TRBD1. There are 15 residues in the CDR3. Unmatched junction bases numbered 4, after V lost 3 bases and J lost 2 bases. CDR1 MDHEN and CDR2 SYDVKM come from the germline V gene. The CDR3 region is CASSFTGARNQPQHF. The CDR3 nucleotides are TGTGCCAGCAGTTTCACAGGGGCCCGCAATCAGCCCCAGCATTTT.

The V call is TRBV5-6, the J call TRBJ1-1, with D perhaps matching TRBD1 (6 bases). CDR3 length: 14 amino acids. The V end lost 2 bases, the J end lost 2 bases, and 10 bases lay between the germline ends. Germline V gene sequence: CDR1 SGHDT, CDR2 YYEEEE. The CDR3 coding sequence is TGTGCCAGCAGCTTTTGGGGGCCCAACACTGAAGCTTTCTTT. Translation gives CASSFWGPNTEAFF.

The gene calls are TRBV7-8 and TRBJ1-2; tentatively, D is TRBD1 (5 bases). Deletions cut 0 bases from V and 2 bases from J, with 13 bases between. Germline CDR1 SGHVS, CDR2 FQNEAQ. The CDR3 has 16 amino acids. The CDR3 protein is CASSLARLTANYGYTF. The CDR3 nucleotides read TGTGCCAGCAGCTTAGCGCGTCTGACAGCGAACTATGGCTACACCTTC.

This CDR3 reads CASSEERTNNEQFF. Written as DNA, the CDR3 is TGTGCCAGCAGTGAAGAGAGAACGAACAATGAGCAGTTCTTC. The V call is TRBV2, the J call TRBJ2-1; no reliable D call. V was pared by 1 base and J by 5 bases, with 9 bases between. This CDR3 is 14 amino acids long. CDR1 and CDR2 (germline): SNHLY, FYNNEI.

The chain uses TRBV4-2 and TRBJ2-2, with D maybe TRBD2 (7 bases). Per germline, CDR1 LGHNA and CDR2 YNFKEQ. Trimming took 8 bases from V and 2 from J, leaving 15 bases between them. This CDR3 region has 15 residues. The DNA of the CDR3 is TGTGCCAGCTCGGGGGCGGGGGCCAACACCGGGGAGCTGTTTTTT. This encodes CASSGAGANTGELFF.

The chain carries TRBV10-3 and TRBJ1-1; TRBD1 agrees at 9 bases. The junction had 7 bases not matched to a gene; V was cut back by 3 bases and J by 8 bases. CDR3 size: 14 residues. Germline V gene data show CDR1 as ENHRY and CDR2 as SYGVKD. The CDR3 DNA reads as TGTGCCATCAGTGATGGGACAGGGAGGGTGGAAGCTTTCTTT. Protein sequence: CAISDGTGRVEAFF.

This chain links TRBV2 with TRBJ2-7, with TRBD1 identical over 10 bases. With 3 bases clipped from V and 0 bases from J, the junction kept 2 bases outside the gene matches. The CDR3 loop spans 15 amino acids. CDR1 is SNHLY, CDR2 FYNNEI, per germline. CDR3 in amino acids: CASSERQGASYEQYF. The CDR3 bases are TGTGCCAGCAGTGAGAGACAGGGGGCCTCCTACGAGCAGTACTTC.

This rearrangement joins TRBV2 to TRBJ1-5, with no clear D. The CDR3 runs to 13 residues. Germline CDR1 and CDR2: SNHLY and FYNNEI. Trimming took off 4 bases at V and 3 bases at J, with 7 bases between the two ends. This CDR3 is CASSGTVNQPQHF. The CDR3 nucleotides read TGTGCCAGCAGTGGAACGGTCAATCAGCCCCAGCATTTT.

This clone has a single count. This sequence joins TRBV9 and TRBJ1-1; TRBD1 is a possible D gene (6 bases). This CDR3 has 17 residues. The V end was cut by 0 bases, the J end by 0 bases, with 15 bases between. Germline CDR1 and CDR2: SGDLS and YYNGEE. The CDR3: CASSVGGRGTLNTEAFF. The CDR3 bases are TGTGCCAGCAGCGTAGGAGGAAGGGGGACATTGAACACTGAAGCTTTCTTT.

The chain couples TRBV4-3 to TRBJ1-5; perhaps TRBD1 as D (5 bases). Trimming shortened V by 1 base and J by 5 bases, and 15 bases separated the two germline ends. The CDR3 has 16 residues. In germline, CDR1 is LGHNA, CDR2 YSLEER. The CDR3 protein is CASSQVRQGNYQPQHF. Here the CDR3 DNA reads TGCGCCAGCAGCCAAGTGAGGCAGGGAAACTATCAGCCCCAGCATTTT.

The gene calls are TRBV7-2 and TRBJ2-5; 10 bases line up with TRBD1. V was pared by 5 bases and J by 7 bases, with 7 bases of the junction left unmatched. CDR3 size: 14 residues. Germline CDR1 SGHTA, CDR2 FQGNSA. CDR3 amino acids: CASSLRQGAVTQYF. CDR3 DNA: TGTGCCAGCAGCCTAAGACAGGGGGCAGTGACCCAGTACTTC.

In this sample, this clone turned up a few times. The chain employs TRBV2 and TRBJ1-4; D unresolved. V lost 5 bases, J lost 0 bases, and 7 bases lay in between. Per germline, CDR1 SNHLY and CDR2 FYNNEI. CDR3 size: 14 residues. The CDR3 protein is CASSLPATNEKLFF. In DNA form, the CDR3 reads TGTGCCAGCAGTCTACCTGCAACTAATGAAAAACTGTTTTTT. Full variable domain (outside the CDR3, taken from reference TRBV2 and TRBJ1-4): EPEVTQTPSHQVTQMGQEVILRCVPISNHLYFYWYRQILGQKVEFLVSFYNNEISEKSEIFDDQFSVERPDGSNFTLKIRSTKLEDSAMYFCASSLPATNEKLFFGSGTQLSVL.

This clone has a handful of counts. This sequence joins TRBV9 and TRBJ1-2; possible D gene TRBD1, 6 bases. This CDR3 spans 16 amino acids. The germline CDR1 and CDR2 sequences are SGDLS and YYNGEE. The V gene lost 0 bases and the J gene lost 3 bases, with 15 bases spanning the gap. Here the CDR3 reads CASSVEDSPFYYGYTF. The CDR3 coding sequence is TGTGCCAGCAGCGTAGAGGACAGCCCTTTTTACTATGGCTACACCTTC.

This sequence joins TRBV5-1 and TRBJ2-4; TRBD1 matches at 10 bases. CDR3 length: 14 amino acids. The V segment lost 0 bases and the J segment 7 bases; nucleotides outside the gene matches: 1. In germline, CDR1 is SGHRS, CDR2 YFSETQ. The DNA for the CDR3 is TGCGCCAGCAGCTTGGTGGGACAGGGGAACATTCAGTACTTC. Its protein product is CASSLVGQGNIQYF.

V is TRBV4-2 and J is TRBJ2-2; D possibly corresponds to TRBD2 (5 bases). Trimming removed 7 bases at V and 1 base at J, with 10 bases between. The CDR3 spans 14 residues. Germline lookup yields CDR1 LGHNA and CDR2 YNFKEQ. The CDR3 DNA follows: TGTGCCAGCAAGGGCGGACTGAACACCGGGGAGCTGTTTTTT. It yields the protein CASKGGLNTGELFF.

The CDR3 loop reads CSARGHNTIYF. The DNA for the CDR3 is TGCAGTGCTAGGGGACATAACACCATATATTTT. J is TRBJ1-3 and V is TRBV20-1; perhaps TRBD1 as D (6 bases). The germline V gene has CDR1 DFQATT and CDR2 SNEGSKA (reference sequence). This CDR3 comprises 11 residues. Deletions cut 3 bases from V and 7 bases from J, with 7 bases between.

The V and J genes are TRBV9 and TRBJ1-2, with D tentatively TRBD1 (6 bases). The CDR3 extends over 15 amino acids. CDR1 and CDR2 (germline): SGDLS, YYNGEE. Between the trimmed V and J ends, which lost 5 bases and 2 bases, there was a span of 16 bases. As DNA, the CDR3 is TGTGCCAGCAGTCTCAAGAGTAGGGGGAACTATGGCTACACCTTC. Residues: CASSLKSRGNYGYTF.

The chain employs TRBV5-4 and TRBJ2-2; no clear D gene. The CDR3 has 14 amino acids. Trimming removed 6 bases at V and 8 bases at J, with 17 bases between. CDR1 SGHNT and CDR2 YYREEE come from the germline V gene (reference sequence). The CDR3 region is CASTPSSRRGELFF. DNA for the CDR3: TGTGCCAGCACCCCCTCGTCCCGGCGGGGGGAGCTGTTTTTT.

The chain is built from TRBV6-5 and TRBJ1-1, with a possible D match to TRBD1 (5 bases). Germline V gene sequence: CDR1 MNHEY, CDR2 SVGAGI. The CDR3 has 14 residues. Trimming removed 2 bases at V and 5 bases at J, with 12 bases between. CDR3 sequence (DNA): TGTGCCAGCAGTTACGGGACTGGTTGGACTGAAGCTTTCTTT. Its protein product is CASSYGTGWTEAFF.

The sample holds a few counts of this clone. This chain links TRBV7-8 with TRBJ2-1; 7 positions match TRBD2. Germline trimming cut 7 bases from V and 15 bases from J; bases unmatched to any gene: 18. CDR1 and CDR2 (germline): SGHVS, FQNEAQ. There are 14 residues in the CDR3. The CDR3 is CASTLGPGGLWLFF. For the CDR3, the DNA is TGTGCCAGCACCCTAGGGCCGGGAGGCCTATGGTTGTTCTTC. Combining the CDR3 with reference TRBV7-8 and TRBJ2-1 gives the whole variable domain GAGVSQSPRYKVAKRGQDVALRCDPISGHVSLFWYQQALGQGPEFLTYFQNEAQLDKSGLPSDRFFAERPEGSVSTLKIQRTQQEDSAVYLCASTLGPGGLWLFFGPGTRLTVL.

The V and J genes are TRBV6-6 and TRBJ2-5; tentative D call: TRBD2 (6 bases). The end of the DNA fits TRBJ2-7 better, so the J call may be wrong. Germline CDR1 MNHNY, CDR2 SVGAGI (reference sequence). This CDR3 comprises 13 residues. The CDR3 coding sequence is TGTGCCAGCAGTCACGGGACTCTGTACGAGCAGTACTTC. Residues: CASSHGTLYEQYF.

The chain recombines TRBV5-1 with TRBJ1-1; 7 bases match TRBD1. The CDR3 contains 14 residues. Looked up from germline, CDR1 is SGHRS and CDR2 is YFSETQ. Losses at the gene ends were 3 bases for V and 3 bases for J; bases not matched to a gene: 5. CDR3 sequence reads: CASSSVGQDTEAFF. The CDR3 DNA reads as TGCGCCAGCAGCTCGGTCGGACAGGACACTGAAGCTTTCTTT.

The CDR3 DNA is TGTGCCAGCTCATCCACAGGGGCTCTTAAGAACACTGAAGCTTTCTTT. Protein sequence: CASSSTGALKNTEAFF. The chain has TRBV18 and TRBJ1-1, with TRBD1 matching 7 bases. There are 16 residues in the CDR3. Germline loops: CDR1 KGHSH, CDR2 LQKENI. Trimming removed 5 bases from V and 1 base from J; junction bases left unmatched: 10.

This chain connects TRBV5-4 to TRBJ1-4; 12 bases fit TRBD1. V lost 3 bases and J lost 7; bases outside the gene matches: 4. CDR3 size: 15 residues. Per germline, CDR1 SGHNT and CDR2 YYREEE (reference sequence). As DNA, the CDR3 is TGTGCCAGCAGCTATGGGACAGGGGGCGGTGAAAAACTGTTTTTT. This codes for CASSYGTGGGEKLFF.

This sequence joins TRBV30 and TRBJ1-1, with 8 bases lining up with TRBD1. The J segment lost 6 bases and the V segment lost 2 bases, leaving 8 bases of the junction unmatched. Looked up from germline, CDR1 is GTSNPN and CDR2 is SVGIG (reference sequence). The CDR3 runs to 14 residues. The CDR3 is CAWSPRTGTAEAFF. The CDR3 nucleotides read TGTGCCTGGAGTCCCCGGACAGGGACGGCTGAAGCTTTCTTT.